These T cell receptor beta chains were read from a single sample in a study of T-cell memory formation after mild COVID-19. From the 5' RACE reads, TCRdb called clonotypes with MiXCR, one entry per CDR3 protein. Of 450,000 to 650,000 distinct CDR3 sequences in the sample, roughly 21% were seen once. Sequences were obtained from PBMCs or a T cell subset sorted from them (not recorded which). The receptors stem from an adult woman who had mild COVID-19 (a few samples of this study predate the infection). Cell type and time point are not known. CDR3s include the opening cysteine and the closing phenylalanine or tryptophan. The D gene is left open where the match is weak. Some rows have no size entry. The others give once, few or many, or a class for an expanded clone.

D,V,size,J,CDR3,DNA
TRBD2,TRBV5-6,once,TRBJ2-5,CASSPGGGPQETQYF,TGTGCCAGCAGCCCTGGGGGGGGACCCCAAGAGACCCAGTACTTC
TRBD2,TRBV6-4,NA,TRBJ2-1,CASKIVAGGFNEQFF,TGTGCCAGCAAAATAGTGGCGGGAGGCTTCAATGAGCAGTTCTTC
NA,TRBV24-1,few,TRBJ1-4,CAASGGEKLFF,TGTGCCGCCAGTGGTGGGGAAAAACTGTTTTTT
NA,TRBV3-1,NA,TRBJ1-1,CASSPDGLPNTEAFF,TGTGCCAGCAGCCCCGATGGCCTTCCGAACACTGAAGCTTTCTTT
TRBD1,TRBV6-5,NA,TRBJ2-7,CASSPGTGFFLYEQYF,TGTGCCAGCAGTCCCGGGACAGGGTTCTTTCTTTACGAGCAGTACTTC
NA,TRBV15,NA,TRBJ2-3,CATSVRTPAQYF,TGTGCCACCAGCGTAAGGACTCCCGCACAGTATTTT
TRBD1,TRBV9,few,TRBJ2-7,CASSPNAGGKYEQYF,TGTGCCAGCAGCCCGAACGCAGGGGGTAAATACGAGCAGTACTTC
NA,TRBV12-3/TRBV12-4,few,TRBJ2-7,CASSLQVGEQYF,TGTGCCAGCAGTCTCCAGGTTGGCGAGCAGTACTTC
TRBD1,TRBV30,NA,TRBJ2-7,CAWSGRTGESSYEQYF,TGTGCCTGGAGTGGTCGGACAGGGGAAAGCTCCTACGAGCAGTACTTC
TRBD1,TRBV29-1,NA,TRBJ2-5,CSVEKDRGETQYF,TGCAGCGTTGAAAAGGACAGGGGAGAGACCCAGTACTTC
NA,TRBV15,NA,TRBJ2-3,CATSRDGTLSTQYF,TGTGCCACCAGCAGAGATGGGACCCTGAGTACGCAGTATTTT
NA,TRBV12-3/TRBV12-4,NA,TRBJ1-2,CASSFRGHGYTF,TGTGCCAGCAGTTTTCGGGGCCATGGCTACACCTTC
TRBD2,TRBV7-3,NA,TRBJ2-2,CASSFTSGSAGELFF,TGTGCCAGCAGCTTTACCAGCGGGAGTGCCGGGGAGCTGTTTTTT
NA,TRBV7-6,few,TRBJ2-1,CASSFLGRGNEQFF,TGTGCCAGCAGCTTCCTAGGACGAGGCAATGAGCAGTTCTTC
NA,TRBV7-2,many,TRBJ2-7,CASSLMSYEQYF,TGTGCCAGCAGCTTAATGTCCTACGAGCAGTACTTC
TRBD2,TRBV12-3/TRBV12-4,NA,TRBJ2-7,CASSTLAGVGDEQYF,TGTGCCAGCAGTACGTTAGCGGGAGTAGGGGACGAGCAGTACTTC
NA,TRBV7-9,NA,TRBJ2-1,CALRGYNEQFF,TGTGCTCTCCGGGGATACAATGAGCAGTTCTTC
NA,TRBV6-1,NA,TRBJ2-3,CASGSDGLGTDTQYF,TGTGCCAGTGGCTCTGACGGACTGGGCACAGATACGCAGTATTTT
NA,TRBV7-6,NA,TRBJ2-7,CASSLVGSEQYF,TGTGCCAGCAGCTTAGTAGGATCCGAGCAGTACTTC
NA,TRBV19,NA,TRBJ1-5,CASRLRDTGSTSNQPQHF,TGTGCCAGTAGGCTCCGGGACACCGGATCTACAAGCAATCAGCCCCAGCATTTT
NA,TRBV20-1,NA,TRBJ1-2,CSARDASPDQLLDYGYTF,TGCAGTGCTAGAGACGCCTCTCCCGATCAGCTATTAGACTATGGCTACACCTTC
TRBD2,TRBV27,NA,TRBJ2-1,CASSGSGGAYNEQFF,TGTGCCAGCAGCGGCTCGGGGGGGGCCTACAATGAGCAGTTCTTC